The 24 T cell receptor beta chains reported below all come from one sample, sequenced in a study of cytomegalovirus exposure and HLA in healthy donors. Amplification used 60 Vbeta primers and 13 Jbeta primers. Some clones are missing from TCRdb's copy, which holds only in-frame ones; the method was immunoSEQ multiplex PCR. In the table there are around 130,000 clones, over 75% of which are singletons. The sequenced sample consisted of PBMCs. These receptors all stem from a boy aged 10-17 years in good health and CMV-seronegative.

The rearrangement joins TRBV18 to TRBJ1-3; tentatively, D is TRBD1 (5 bases). Deletions cut 1 base from V and 1 base from J, with 8 bases between. From germline, CDR1 is KGHSH and CDR2 LQKENI. The CDR3 sequence is 15 residues long. For the CDR3, the DNA is TGTGCCAGCTCACCACAACAGGCTTCTGGAAACACCATATATTTT. Amino acids: CASSPQQASGNTIYF.

This clone was detected only once. The chain recombines TRBV4-3 with TRBJ2-2; D may be TRBD2 (7 bases). V was trimmed by 0 bases and J by 2 bases, leaving 16 bases between them. In germline, CDR1 is LGHNA, CDR2 YSLEER. CDR3 length: 18 amino acids. The CDR3 DNA follows: TGCGCCAGCAGCCAAGAAAGGGGAGGGGGGGGAAACACCGGGGAGCTGTTTTTT. This encodes CASSQERGGGGNTGELFF.

This clone was detected once. The J gene is TRBJ2-3, the V gene TRBV4-1, with a tentative D call TRBD2 (5 bases). The CDR3 length is 14 residues. Trimming removed 3 bases from V and 5 bases from J, with 12 bases in between. Germline CDR1 MGHRA, CDR2 YSYEKL. The CDR3 reads CASSHPARGDTQYF. The CDR3 nucleotides are TGCGCCAGCAGCCATCCCGCCCGGGGAGATACGCAGTATTTT.

This rearrangement joins TRBV19 to TRBJ1-2; weak D call: TRBD1 (5 bases). The CDR3 consists of 15 residues. Germline assignment: CDR1 LNHDA and CDR2 SQIVND (reference sequence). Between the trimmed V and J ends, which lost 10 bases and 2 bases, there was a span of 20 bases. The CDR3: CATTINGGGNYGYTF. CDR3 DNA: TGTGCCACTACGATTAACGGGGGGGGGAACTATGGCTACACCTTC.

This chain connects TRBV6-5 to TRBJ1-5, with a weak D call TRBD1 (5 bases). V shed 6 bases and J shed 1 base, with 13 bases lying between them. The CDR3 has 15 amino acids. CDR1 is MNHEY and CDR2 is SVGAGI in the germline V gene. CDR3 in DNA: TGTGCCAGCAGACCCCAGGGTTGGAGCAATCAGCCCCAGCATTTT. Translating it yields CASRPQGWSNQPQHF.

The chain links TRBV4-3 to TRBJ2-3; 9 bases line up with TRBD2. The CDR3 has 17 residues. J lost 2 bases, V lost 3 bases, and 9 bases had no gene match. Looked up from germline, CDR1 is LGHNA and CDR2 is YSLEER. DNA of the CDR3: TGCGCCAGCAGCCAGGTGGAGATAGCGGGAGACACAGATACGCAGTATTTT. Translated, it gives CASSQVEIAGDTDTQYF.

The chain combines TRBV7-9 with TRBJ2-5; 10 positions match TRBD2. The ends lost 2 bases at V and 4 bases at J; junction bases unmatched: 7. The germline gives CDR1 SEHNR, CDR2 FQNEAQ (reference sequence). There are 16 residues in the CDR3. In DNA form, the CDR3 reads TGTGCCAGCAGCTTAATTAGCGGGGGGTCCCGAGAGACCCAGTACTTC. Translation: CASSLISGGSRETQYF.

The J gene is TRBJ1-1, the V gene TRBV6-6; the match to TRBD1 covers 8 bases. The V and J ends lost 4 bases and 1 base, in that order; junction bases with no gene match: 2. This CDR3 is built from 14 residues. Germline CDR1 and CDR2: MNHNY and SVGAGI (reference sequence). CDR3 residues: CASSSGQGNTEAFF. CDR3 sequence (DNA): TGTGCCAGCAGTTCCGGACAGGGGAACACTGAAGCTTTCTTT.

V usage is TRBV4-3 and J usage is TRBJ1-3; tentative D call: TRBD1 (6 bases). This CDR3 comprises 19 residues. CDR1 and CDR2 (germline): LGHNA, YSLEER. Trimming removed 6 bases at V and 0 bases at J, with 24 bases between. The CDR3 DNA follows: TGCGCCAGCAGGCAACCGGGACACAAACGGAGGTTCTCTGGAAACACCATATATTTT. Encoded protein: CASRQPGHKRRFSGNTIYF.

This chain joins TRBV2 and TRBJ1-1; D unclear. The CDR3 has 13 residues. Trimming removed 3 bases from V and 9 bases from J, with 14 bases in between. Germline CDR1 and CDR2: SNHLY and FYNNEI. CDR3 amino acids: CASSELLLTQAFF. The CDR3 DNA sequence: TGTGCCAGCAGTGAGCTGCTACTTACCCAAGCTTTCTTT.

CDR3 nucleotides: TGCGCCAGCAGCCAAGCTCACCGGGACAGGGCCTATGGCTACACCTTC. The encoded protein is CASSQAHRDRAYGYTF. J is TRBJ1-2 and V is TRBV4-3, with 9 bases fitting TRBD1. The CDR3 has 16 amino acids. Germline V gives CDR1 LGHNA, CDR2 YSLEER. Unmatched junction bases numbered 7, after V lost 1 base and J lost 4 bases.

V and J are TRBV11-1 and TRBJ2-7, with 11 nucleotides matching TRBD2. V gave up 4 bases and J gave up 6 bases; unmatched junction bases: 5. This CDR3 is built from 14 residues. Germline V CDR1 and CDR2: SGHAT, FQDESV (reference sequence). The CDR3 nucleotides read TGTGCCAGCAGCTCCCTAGCGGGAGGCCTCGAGCAGTACTTC. Translated, it gives CASSSLAGGLEQYF.

The V and J genes are TRBV11-2 and TRBJ2-7; 8 bases are a match to TRBD1. Germline V lookup: CDR1 SGHAT, CDR2 FQNNGV. The CDR3 loop spans 15 amino acids. Losses at the gene ends were 4 bases for V and 0 bases for J; bases not matched to a gene: 5. The CDR3 DNA reads TGTGCCAGCAGCTCCAGGACAGGGCCCTCCTACGAGCAGTACTTC. Amino acids: CASSSRTGPSYEQYF.

The J gene is TRBJ1-1, the V gene TRBV6-6; 7 nucleotides line up with TRBD1. The trim removed 2 bases at V and 0 bases at J, leaving 3 bases unmatched. Germline CDR1 and CDR2: MNHNY and SVGAGI (reference sequence). CDR3 length: 15 amino acids. In DNA form, the CDR3 reads TGTGCCAGCAGTTACGCGGGACAGCTGAACACTGAAGCTTTCTTT. Protein product: CASSYAGQLNTEAFF.

This clone was seen a single time. The rearrangement joins TRBV30 to TRBJ2-7; 10 nucleotides agree with TRBD2. J lost 7 bases, V lost 3 bases, and 6 bases had no gene match. The CDR3 consists of 13 residues. Germline values: CDR1 GTSNPN, CDR2 SVGIG (reference sequence). The CDR3: CAWRLAGGKEQYF. The DNA for the CDR3 is TGTGCCTGGAGATTAGCGGGAGGTAAGGAGCAGTACTTC.

This clone was found a few times. The rearrangement uses TRBV27 and TRBJ1-5; D is unresolved. This CDR3 is built from 16 residues. Trimming removed 2 bases at V and 3 bases at J, with 14 bases between. Germline values: CDR1 MNHEY, CDR2 SMNVEV (reference sequence). This CDR3 reads CASSLAEGKNNQPQHF. Written as DNA, the CDR3 is TGTGCCAGCAGTTTAGCGGAGGGTAAGAACAATCAGCCCCAGCATTTT.

A note on this clone: One end of the junction does not line up with germline, which may come from a read error. V and J are TRBV7-9 and TRBJ1-5; D perhaps matches TRBD1 (6 bases). There are 12 residues in the CDR3. Germline CDR1 is SEHNR and CDR2 is FQNEAQ (reference sequence). CDR3 sequence (DNA): TGTTCCAGCAGCTTTACCTCGGACAGCCAGCATTTT. This encodes CSSSFTSDSQHF.

This clone showed up just a few times. This sequence joins TRBV18 and TRBJ1-1, with TRBD1 matching over 8 bases. V lost 3 bases, J lost 4 bases, and 10 bases stayed unmatched. The CDR3 has 16 residues. Looked up from germline, CDR1 is KGHSH and CDR2 is LQKENI. The CDR3 bases are TGTGCCAGCTCACCTCAGACAGGGGAATATGGCACTGAAGCTTTCTTT. Its translation is CASSPQTGEYGTEAFF.

J is TRBJ2-5 and V is TRBV4-1, with 11 bases matching TRBD1. This CDR3 is 15 amino acids long. Per germline, CDR1 MGHRA and CDR2 YSYEKL. V shed 2 bases, J shed 5 bases, and the junction held 4 bases outside the gene matches. CDR3 coding DNA: TGCGCCAGCAGCCAATCGGACAGGGGGCCTGAGACCCAGTACTTC. Translation gives CASSQSDRGPETQYF.

This clone appeared a few times. This chain connects TRBV6-5 to TRBJ2-7; 9 positions agree with TRBD1. V was clipped by 6 bases and J by 0 bases; unmatched bases: 6. CDR3 length: 15 residues. Looked up from germline, CDR1 is MNHEY and CDR2 is SVGAGI. The CDR3: CASSSRDRVSYEQYF. Here the CDR3 DNA reads TGTGCCAGCAGCTCACGGGACAGGGTCTCCTACGAGCAGTACTTC.

V gene TRBV9 combines with J gene TRBJ2-2, with D perhaps matching TRBD1 (6 bases). Germline lookup yields CDR1 SGDLS and CDR2 YYNGEE. The V gene lost 1 base and the J gene lost 7 bases, with 11 bases spanning the gap. The CDR3 has 14 residues. The CDR3 loop reads CASSVTGLNGELFF. The CDR3 nucleotides are TGTGCCAGCAGCGTAACAGGGCTGAACGGGGAGCTGTTTTTT.

V and J are TRBV7-9 and TRBJ1-6; D is possibly TRBD1 (6 bases). Germline V gives CDR1 SEHNR, CDR2 FQNEAQ (reference sequence). V was clipped by 4 bases and J by 6 bases, with 16 bases between them. This CDR3 is built from 16 residues. Written as DNA, the CDR3 is TGTGCCAGCAGCTCACTTGGACAGATCCTTAATTCACCCCTCCACTTT. This translates into CASSSLGQILNSPLHF. The full variable domain, rest sourced from reference TRBV7-9 and TRBJ1-6, is DTGVSQNPRHKITKRGQNVTFRCDPISEHNRLYWYRQTLGQGPEFLTYFQNEAQLEKSRLLSDRFSAERPKGSFSTLEIQRTEQGDSAMYLCASSSLGQILNSPLHFGNGTRLTVT.

This chain joins TRBV11-2 and TRBJ1-5, with 12 bases matching TRBD1. The CDR3 contains 15 residues. Trimming removed 5 bases from V and 6 bases from J; junction bases left unmatched: 5. The germline gives CDR1 SGHAT, CDR2 FQNNGV. CDR3 nucleotides: TGTGCCAGCAGCCCCGGGACAGGGGGCTTTCAGCCCCAGCATTTT. Amino acids: CASSPGTGGFQPQHF.

The gene calls are TRBV7-2 and TRBJ1-2; D uncertain. The V end was cut by 3 bases, the J end by 5 bases, with 7 bases between. This CDR3 region has 12 residues. Looked up from germline, CDR1 is SGHTA and CDR2 is FQGNSA. The CDR3 is CASSFQDYGYTF. CDR3 coding DNA: TGTGCCAGCAGCTTTCAGGATTATGGCTACACCTTC. Using reference TRBV7-2 and TRBJ1-2 for the parts outside the CDR3, the full variable domain is GAGVSQSPSNKVTEKGKDVELRCDPISGHTALYWYRQSLGQGLEFLIYFQGNSAPDKSGLPSDRFSAERTGGSVSTLTIQRTQQEDSAVYLCASSFQDYGYTFGSGTRLTVV.